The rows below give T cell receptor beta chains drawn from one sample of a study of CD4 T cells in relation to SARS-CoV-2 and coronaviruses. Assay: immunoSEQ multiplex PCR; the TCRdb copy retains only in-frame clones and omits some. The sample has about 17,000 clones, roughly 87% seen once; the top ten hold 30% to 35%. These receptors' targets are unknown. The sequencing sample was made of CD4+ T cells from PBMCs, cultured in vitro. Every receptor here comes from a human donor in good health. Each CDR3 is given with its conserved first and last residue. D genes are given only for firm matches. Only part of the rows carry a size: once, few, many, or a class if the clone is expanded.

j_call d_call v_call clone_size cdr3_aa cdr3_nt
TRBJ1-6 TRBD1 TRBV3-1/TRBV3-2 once CASSPRDRGVYAPLHF TGTGCCAGCAGCCCGCGGGACAGGGGGGTTTATGCACCCCTCCACTTT
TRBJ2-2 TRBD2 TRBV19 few CASSIFGLAGGVNTGELFF TGTGCCAGTAGTATCTTCGGTTTAGCGGGAGGAGTGAACACCGGGGAGCTGTTTTTT
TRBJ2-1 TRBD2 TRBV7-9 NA CASSPGLADDEQFF TGTGCCAGCAGCCCGGGACTAGCGGACGATGAGCAGTTCTTC
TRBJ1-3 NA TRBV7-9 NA CASSRDSTLSGNTIYF TGTGCCAGCAGCCGAGACAGTACACTCTCTGGAAACACCATATATTTT
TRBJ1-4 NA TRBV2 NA CASSDGGEYEKLFF TGTGCCAGCAGTGACGGGGGGGAATATGAAAAACTGTTTTTT
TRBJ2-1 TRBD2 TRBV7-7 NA CASSNRSSSGYGRSSYNEQFF TGTGCTAGCAGCAACCGATCGTCTAGCGGGTATGGGCGGAGCTCCTACAATGAGCAGTTCTTC
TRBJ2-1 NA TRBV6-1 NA CASSEAAVGQGSNEQFF TGTGCCAGCAGTGAAGCAGCCGTCGGGCAGGGGAGCAATGAGCAGTTCTTC
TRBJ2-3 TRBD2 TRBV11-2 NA CASSRGLAGTDTQYF TGTGCCAGCAGCCGGGGACTAGCGGGGACAGATACGCAGTATTTT
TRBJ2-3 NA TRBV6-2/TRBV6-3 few CASNPLSTGSGTQYF TGTGCCAGCAACCCGTTGAGCACAGGCTCAGGTACGCAGTATTTT
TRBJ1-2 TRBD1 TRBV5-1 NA CASSWDRVGNGYTF TGCGCCAGCAGCTGGGACAGGGTAGGCAACGGCTACACCTTC
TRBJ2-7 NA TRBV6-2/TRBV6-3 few CASSNTPRGQYF TGTGCCAGCAGCAACACGCCCCGCGGGCAGTACTTC
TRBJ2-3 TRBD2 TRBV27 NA CASSLVGGASGGTDTQYF TGTGCCAGCAGCTTAGTGGGTGGGGCTAGCGGGGGCACAGATACGCAGTATTTT
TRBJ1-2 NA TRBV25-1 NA CASSERAGAGYTF TGTGCCAGCAGTGAGAGGGCGGGCGCTGGCTACACCTTC
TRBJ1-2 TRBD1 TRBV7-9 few CASSLGQGNYGYTF TGTGCCAGCAGCTTAGGACAGGGGAACTATGGCTACACCTTC
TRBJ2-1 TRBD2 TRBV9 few CASSPGLAVINEQFF TGTGCCAGCAGCCCGGGACTAGCGGTAATAAATGAGCAGTTCTTC
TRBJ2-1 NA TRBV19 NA CASSTSRGTTLSSYNEQFF TGTGCCAGTAGTACCTCTAGGGGGACAACTTTAAGCTCCTACAATGAGCAGTTCTTC
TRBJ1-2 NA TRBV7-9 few CASSPGLEAYYGYTF TGTGCCAGCAGCCCGGGGCTAGAAGCCTACTATGGCTACACCTTC
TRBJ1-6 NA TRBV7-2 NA CASSLFSGVDSPLHF TGTGCCAGCAGCTTATTTTCTGGGGTTGATTCACCCCTCCACTTT
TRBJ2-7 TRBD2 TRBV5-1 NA CASRSWEGRYEQYF TGCGCCAGCAGATCGTGGGAGGGCCGCTACGAGCAGTACTTC
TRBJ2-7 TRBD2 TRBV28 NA CASSLLGLGTYEQYF TGTGCCAGCAGTTTATTAGGACTAGGAACCTACGAGCAGTACTTC
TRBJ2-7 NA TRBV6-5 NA CASRDNEQYF TGTGCCAGCAGGGATAACGAGCAGTACTTC
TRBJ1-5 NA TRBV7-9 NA CASSLAGRDQPQHF TGTGCCAGCAGCTTAGCGGGGAGAGATCAGCCCCAGCATTTT
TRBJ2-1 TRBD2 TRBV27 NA CASKGSGGWHEQFF TGTGCCAGCAAAGGATCCGGGGGGTGGCATGAGCAGTTCTTC
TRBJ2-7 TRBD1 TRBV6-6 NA CASSYSGTGHSYEQYF TGTGCCAGCAGTTACTCGGGGACAGGGCACTCCTACGAGCAGTACTTC
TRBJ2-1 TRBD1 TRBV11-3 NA CASSPGTGSSNEQFF TGTGCCAGCAGCCCAGGGACAGGGAGCAGCAATGAGCAGTTCTTC
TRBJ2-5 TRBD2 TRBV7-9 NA CASRRFSGRAEETQYF TGTGCCAGCAGACGATTTAGCGGGAGGGCTGAAGAGACCCAGTACTTC
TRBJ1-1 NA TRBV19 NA CASSIIRDTEAFF TGTGCCAGTAGTATTATTAGGGACACTGAAGCTTTCTTT
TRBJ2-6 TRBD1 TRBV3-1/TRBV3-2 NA CASSQGFWTGAGANVLTF TGTGCCAGCAGCCAGGGTTTCTGGACAGGGGCTGGGGCCAACGTCCTGACTTTC
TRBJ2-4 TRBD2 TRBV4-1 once CASSPGLAGARRAKNIQYF TGCGCCAGCAGCCCGGGACTAGCGGGGGCTCGGAGGGCCAAAAACATTCAGTACTTC
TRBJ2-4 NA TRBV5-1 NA CASGEQGRNIQYF TGCGCCAGCGGGGAGCAGGGGAGGAACATTCAGTACTTC
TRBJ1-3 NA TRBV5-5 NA CASSRTGTQGGNTIYF TGTGCCAGCAGCCGTACGGGGACCCAAGGTGGAAACACCATATATTTT
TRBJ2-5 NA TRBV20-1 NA CSARVGETQYF TGCAGTGCTAGAGTGGGAGAGACCCAGTACTTC
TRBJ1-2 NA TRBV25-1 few CASSGGLGGYTF TGTGCCAGCAGTGGCGGGTTGGGTGGCTACACCTTC
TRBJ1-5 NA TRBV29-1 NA CSVGVGFGSNQPQHF TGCAGCGTGGGGGTGGGGTTTGGGAGCAATCAGCCCCAGCATTTT
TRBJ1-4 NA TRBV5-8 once CASSPGTAGDEKLFF TGTGCCAGCAGCCCGGGGACGGCCGGAGATGAAAAACTGTTTTTT
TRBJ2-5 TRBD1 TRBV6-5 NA CASSYSRTGPQETQYF TGTGCCAGCAGTTACTCAAGGACAGGACCTCAAGAGACCCAGTACTTC
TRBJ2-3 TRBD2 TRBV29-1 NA CSARGGGSTDTQYF TGCAGCGCCCGGGGGGGCGGGAGCACAGATACGCAGTATTTT